These 10 T cell receptor beta chains were all obtained from the same sample, sequenced in a study of T cells in Graves' hyperthyroidism and ophthalmopathy. Amplification of TCR beta CDR3 regions used RNA as the template. The HTBI primer set served for first-round RT-PCR of the TCR CDR3. A single record per CDR3 protein comes from TCRdb applying MiXCR to the multiplex PCR reads. The repertoire includes 500,000 or so distinct CDR3 sequences, about 15% of them detected once, and 17% sits in the top ten. Sequencing was done on a sample of blood. The source is a woman aged 18-30 years with Graves' ophthalmopathy.

This clonotype occurred many times. V and J are TRBV27 and TRBJ2-2, with TRBD1 matching over 8 bases. The CDR3 has 16 residues. Per germline, CDR1 MNHEY and CDR2 SMNVEV (reference sequence). Trimming at V came to 7 bases and at J to 6 bases, leaving 13 bases not matched to a gene. The CDR3 nucleotides are TGTGCCAGCAAGTATTTATCGGGACAGGTAGCCGGGGAGCTGTTTTTT. Translating gives CASKYLSGQVAGELFF.

This clonotype was found many times. The CDR3 loop is CASSLALGANVLTF. The CDR3 nucleotides read TGTGCCAGCAGCCTCGCTCTTGGGGCCAACGTCCTGACTTTC. The chain employs TRBV3-1 and TRBJ2-6; D gene unclear. Germline assignment: CDR1 LGHDT and CDR2 YNNKEL (reference sequence). This CDR3 has 14 residues. Trimming pared 4 bases from V and 3 bases from J, leaving 7 bases between.

This clonotype occurred a few times. The chain couples TRBV11-3 to TRBJ2-1; D is perhaps TRBD2 (6 bases). Trimming cost V 4 bases and J 7 bases, with 8 bases left between them. Germline assignment: CDR1 SGHNT and CDR2 YENEEA. This CDR3 is built from 12 residues. The CDR3 sequence: CASSSEGNEQFF. CDR3 bases: TGTGCCAGCAGCTCGGAGGGGAATGAGCAGTTCTTC.

The gene calls are TRBV20-1 and TRBJ2-1, with D unclear. The J call may be faulty, since TRBJ2-7 better matches the DNA end. Germline V lookup: CDR1 DFQATT, CDR2 SNEGSKA (reference sequence). CDR3 size: 14 residues. Here the CDR3 DNA reads TGCAGTGTCAGGCCGCGGATTATAGTTAATGAGCAGTACTTC. Amino acid sequence: CSVRPRIIVNEQYF.

This clonotype appeared once. This could be a read error, since a much larger clone is one nucleotide away. V and J are TRBV27 and TRBJ2-7; D remains unclear. Germline CDR1 MNHEY, CDR2 SMNVEV (reference sequence). This CDR3 is 13 amino acids long. CDR3 sequence reads: CASSLSSLHEQHF. CDR3 coding DNA: TGTGCCAGCAGTTTATCGTCACTCCACGAGCAGCACTTC.

This clonotype came up many times. Here the CDR3 DNA reads TGCAGTGCTAGTACAGGGGACACTGAAGCTTTCTTT. It specifies CSASTGDTEAFF. The chain carries TRBV20-1 and TRBJ1-1, with 7 bases that match TRBD1. The V gene end was trimmed by 3 bases and the J gene end by 3 bases; junction bases not matched to a gene: 1. CDR3 length: 12 residues. Per the germline V gene, CDR1 is DFQATT and CDR2 is SNEGSKA (reference sequence).

This chain links TRBV6-5 with TRBJ1-5; D perhaps matches TRBD1 (6 bases). The CDR3 has 14 amino acids. Per the germline V gene, CDR1 is MNHEY and CDR2 is SVGAGI. With 2 bases removed from V and 7 bases from J, the gap between germline ends came to 12 bases. The CDR3 DNA follows: TGTGCCAGCAGTTACCAAAGGACAGTACAGCCCCAGCATTTT. Its translation: CASSYQRTVQPQHF.

The chain couples TRBV28 to TRBJ2-2; D might be TRBD2 (5 bases). V lost 6 bases to trimming and J lost 9 bases, with 8 bases between them. This CDR3 has 11 amino acids. Germline V lookup: CDR1 MDHEN, CDR2 SYDVKM. For the CDR3, the DNA is TGTGCCAGCAGCGGGGTCCGGGAGCTGTTTTTT. Its translation: CASSGVRELFF.

DNA for the CDR3: TGTGCCAGCAGTGCCCAGGCAGGGGCCTTCCTGAACGAGCAGTACTTC. Encoded protein: CASSAQAGAFLNEQYF. The gene calls are TRBV28 and TRBJ2-7, with D possibly TRBD1 on 6 matching bases. The V gene's germline CDR1 is MDHEN and CDR2 SYDVKM. Trimming took 5 bases from V and 5 from J, leaving 22 bases between them. The CDR3 consists of 16 residues. Filled out from reference TRBV28 and TRBJ2-7, the complete variable domain reads DVKVTQSSRYLVKRTGEKVFLECVQDMDHENMFWYRQDPGLGLRLIYFSYDVKMKEKGDIPEGYSVSREKKERFSLILESASTNQTSMYLCASSAQAGAFLNEQYFGPGTRLTVT.

This clonotype was counted ten times or more. The chain recombines TRBV30 with TRBJ1-5; the D is unclear. The CDR3 loop spans 13 amino acids. The germline V gene encodes CDR1 GTSNPN and CDR2 SVGIG (reference sequence). Trimming cost V 3 bases and J 3 bases, with 9 bases left between them. Here the CDR3 reads CAWSDGLNQPQHF. The CDR3 DNA reads as TGTGCCTGGAGCGATGGCCTCAATCAGCCCCAGCATTTT.